This record looks at one T cell receptor (beta chain) sequence and its context. Its antigen remains unidentified. The sample holds no much larger clone one base away, and base qualities are not on file. Participants in the prospective study were aged roughly 18 to 89 years, lived in 20 to 25 United States geographic areas, and enrolled through a virtual design. Cohort assignment in the prospective study relied on participant-reported clinical history from a screening survey and a study questionnaire. Recovered participants in ImmuneRACE Cohort 3 were defined by two consecutive negative NP/OP PCR tests, clearance by a healthcare professional, or resolution of symptoms. In the prospective study, whole blood, serum and a nasopharyngeal or oropharyngeal swab were collected from each participant by mobile phlebotomists. Additional blood draws and questionnaires over an approximately 2-month period could optionally be provided by prospective study participants. Prospective study blood samples were shipped either frozen or at room temperature before DNA extraction.

These data come from a study of blood T cell repertoires in COVID-19 (dated by TCRdb to about 2020). Study-level background: Samples covering the acute and convalescent phases of COVID-19 were provided by collaborators in the United States, Italy and Spain. The material from the prospective study consisted of cDNA or gDNA derived from T cells, B-cell-depleted T cells, or PBMCs. The dataset comprised deeply sampled blood TCRbeta repertoires from subjects exposed to, actively infected with, or recovered from COVID-19. The repertoires were released in a freely available public database meant as a resource for research on the immune response to SARS-CoV-2. Samples came from the ongoing ImmuneRACE study (first 160 participants) plus 1,254 subjects from 6 global collaborators. Nearly every sample came with metadata listing a de-identified subject ID, COVID-19 status, age in years and sex. Where HLA class I and class II types were available, the types were taken from metadata supplied by the sample provider, not from assay-based typing. The research as a whole found: Clinical and demographic metadata were provided uncurated, with the amount varying by source and participant.

TCRbeta CDR3 regions were amplified from genomic DNA by means of the immunoSEQ Assay, a bias-controlled multiplex PCR. Processing in the source paper ran as follows. Within the assay, amplification of reference gene primers was used to estimate how many nucleated cells each sample contained. To quantify the absolute abundance of each unique TCRbeta CDR3 rearrangement, sequence reads were collapsed and filtered. For each sample, productive Simpson clonality was calculated as the square root of Simpson's diversity index over productive rearrangements. TCRdb stores this immuneACCESS table with in-frame sequences only. Part of the clones is absent; in the studies checked, under half of the shortfall reflects unresolved V genes, and no reason is known for the rest. V and J calls and clone size come straight from that table; D and trimming were deduced from the DNA. Across this sample there are a few hundred thousand clones, with roughly 90% seen only once. Approximately 1.5% of the sample rests with the top ten.

From a lookup of the germline V gene (reference sequence), CDR1 and CDR2 are LNHDA and SQIVND. The CDR3, cysteine through phenylalanine, is 16 amino acids long. Only CDR3 DNA is held: 48 bases, read in frame from base 1. At the junction V is shortened by 1 base and J by 5 bases; bases outside the gene matches: 7. The sequenced sample consisted of PBMCs or T cells enriched from blood (not recorded which). The source of this sequence is a woman in her 30s who had recovered from COVID-19. This sequence uses TRBV19 and TRBJ2-3, and 9 bases in between align with TRBD2. CDR3 reads: CASSIGFLAGIDTQYF. In nucleotide form, the sequence is TGTGCCAGTAGTATAGGGTTTCTAGCGGGGATAGATACGCAGTATTTT.